This T cell receptor (beta chain) was sequenced for a study of T-cell memory formation after mild COVID-19. On the study more broadly: TCR clusters mostly belonged to single donors.

Using constant-segment primers, 5'RACE produced TCR alpha and TCR beta cDNA libraries carrying sample barcodes and UMIs. From the 5' RACE reads, TCRdb called clonotypes with MiXCR, one entry per CDR3 protein. This table holds about half a million distinct CDR3 sequences, 15% to 20% found once. CDR1 SEHNR and CDR2 FQNEAQ come from the germline V gene (reference sequence). Trimming at V came to 1 base and at J to 1 base, leaving 3 bases not matched to a gene. This CDR3 spans 15 amino acids. This TCR was recovered from an adult woman who had mild COVID-19 (a few samples of this study predate the infection). Cell type and time point are not known. The chain is built from TRBV7-9 and TRBJ2-5, with 7 bases aligning to TRBD2. Source material: PBMCs or a T cell subset sorted from them (not recorded which). CDR3 protein: CASSLVAGFQETQYF. Here the CDR3 DNA reads TGTGCCAGCAGCTTAGTAGCGGGTTTCCAAGAGACCCAGTACTTC.